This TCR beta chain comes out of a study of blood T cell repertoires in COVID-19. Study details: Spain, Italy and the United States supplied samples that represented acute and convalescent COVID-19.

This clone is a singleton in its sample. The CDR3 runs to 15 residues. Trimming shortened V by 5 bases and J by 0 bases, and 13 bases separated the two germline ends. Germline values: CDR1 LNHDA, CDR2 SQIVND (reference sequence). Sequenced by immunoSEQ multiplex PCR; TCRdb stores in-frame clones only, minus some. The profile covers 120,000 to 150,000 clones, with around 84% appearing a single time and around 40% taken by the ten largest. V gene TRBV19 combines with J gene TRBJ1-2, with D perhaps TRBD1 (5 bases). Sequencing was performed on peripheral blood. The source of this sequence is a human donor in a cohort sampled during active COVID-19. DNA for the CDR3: TGTGCCAGTAGTTACTCAGGGTTAGCTAACTATGGCTACACCTTC. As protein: CASSYSGLANYGYTF.